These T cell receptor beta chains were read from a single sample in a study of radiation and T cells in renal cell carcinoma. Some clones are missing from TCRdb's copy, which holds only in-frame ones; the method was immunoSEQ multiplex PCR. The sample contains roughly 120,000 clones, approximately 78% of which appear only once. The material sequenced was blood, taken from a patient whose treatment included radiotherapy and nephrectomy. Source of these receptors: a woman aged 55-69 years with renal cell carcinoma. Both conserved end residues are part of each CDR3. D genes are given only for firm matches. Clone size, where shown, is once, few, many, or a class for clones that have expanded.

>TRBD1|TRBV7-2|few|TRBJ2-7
TGTGCCAGCAGCTCGGCGACAGGGGGCGCGTACGAGCAGTACTTC
CASSSATGGAYEQYF
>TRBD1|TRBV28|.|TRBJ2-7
TGTGCCAGCAGTGACAGGGTGACCGACGAGCAGTACTTC
CASSDRVTDEQYF
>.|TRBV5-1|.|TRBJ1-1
TGCGCCAGCAGTCCCGGGGGTCGGAACACTGAAGCTTTCTTT
CASSPGGRNTEAFF
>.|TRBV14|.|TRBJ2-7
TGTGCCAGCAGCCGTGACAGGAGCTCCTACGAGCAGTACTTC
CASSRDRSSYEQYF
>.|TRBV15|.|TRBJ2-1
TGTGCCACCAGCAGAGATGCCGGGTACAATGAGCAGTTCTTC
CATSRDAGYNEQFF
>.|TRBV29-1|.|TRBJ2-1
TGCAGCGTTGATGGGCAGTCGATGAGGGGGTACAATGAGCAGTTCTTC
CSVDGQSMRGYNEQFF
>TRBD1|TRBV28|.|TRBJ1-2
TGTGCCAGCAGTCTGTGGACAGGGCCAGCTAACTATGGCTACACCTTC
CASSLWTGPANYGYTF
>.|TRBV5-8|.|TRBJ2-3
TGTGCCAGCAGCTTTGGGACTCTCGGCACAGATACGCAGTATTTT
CASSFGTLGTDTQYF
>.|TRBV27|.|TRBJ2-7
TGTGCCAGCAGACGACCTGGCACGGACTACGAGCAGTACTTC
CASRRPGTDYEQYF
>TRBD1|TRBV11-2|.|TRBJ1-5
TGTGCCAGCAGCTGGGGGACAGGGGGCCTTCAGCCCCAGCATTTT
CASSWGTGGLQPQHF
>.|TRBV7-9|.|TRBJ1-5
TGTGCCAGCAGCCTACAGGCGGGCGATCAGCCCCAGCATTTT
CASSLQAGDQPQHF
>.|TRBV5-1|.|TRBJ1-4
TGCGCCAGCAGCTTGGATGACAATGAAAAACTGTTTTTT
CASSLDDNEKLFF
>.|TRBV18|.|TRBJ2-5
TGTGCCAGCTCACCAGGGGAAGAGACCCAGTACTTC
CASSPGEETQYF
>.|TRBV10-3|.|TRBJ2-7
TGTGCCATCAGTGAGGGCTCGACAGGTGACGAGCAGTACTTC
CAISEGSTGDEQYF
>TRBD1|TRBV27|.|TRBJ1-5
TGTGCCAGCAGTTCCTCGACAGGGTGGCCCCACCAGCCCCAGCATTTT
CASSSSTGWPHQPQHF
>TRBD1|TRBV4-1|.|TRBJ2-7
TGCGCCAGCAGCCAAGGGACAGGCCCCGTTTACGAGCAGTACTTC
CASSQGTGPVYEQYF
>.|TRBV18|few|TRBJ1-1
TGTGCCAGCTCACCACAGGGGATGAACACTGAAGCTTTCTTT
CASSPQGMNTEAFF
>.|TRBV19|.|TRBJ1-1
TGTGCCAGTGGCCAAGACCGGGGCACTGAAGCTTTCTTT
CASGQDRGTEAFF
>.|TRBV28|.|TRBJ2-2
TGTGCCAGCAGTTCCCACCTCCCTCCAGGGATTGGGACCGGGGAGCTGTTTTTT
CASSSHLPPGIGTGELFF
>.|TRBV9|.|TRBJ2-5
TGTGCCAGCAGCGTAGAGGCTGCGTACGGAGAGACCCAGTACTTC
CASSVEAAYGETQYF
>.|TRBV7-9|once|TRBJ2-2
TGTGCCAGCAGCACCCCAGGGCGGAACACCGGGGAGCTGTTTTTT
CASSTPGRNTGELFF
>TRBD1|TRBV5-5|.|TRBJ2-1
TGTGCCAGCAGCTTGGGACAGGGGTCCTACAATGAGCAGTTCTTC
CASSLGQGSYNEQFF
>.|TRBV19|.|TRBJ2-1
TGTGCCAGTAGGAGGGACCGCTCCTACAATGAGCAGTTCTTC
CASRRDRSYNEQFF
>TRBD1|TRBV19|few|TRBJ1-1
TGTGCCAGTAGTAGAGGACAGGGATACACTGAAGCTTTCTTT
CASSRGQGYTEAFF
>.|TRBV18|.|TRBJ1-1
TGTGCCAGCTCATCCTCCCGGGGGGAAGGGACTGAAGCTTTCTTT
CASSSSRGEGTEAFF
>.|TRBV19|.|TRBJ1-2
TGTGCCAGTAGTCTTCAGGGGTTAGATGGCTACACCTTC
CASSLQGLDGYTF
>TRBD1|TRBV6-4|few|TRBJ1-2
TGTGCCAGCAGTCCCCGGGACAGTGACTATGGCTACACCTTC
CASSPRDSDYGYTF
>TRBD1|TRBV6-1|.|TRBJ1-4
TGTGCCAGCAGGCCCGGGACAGGGGATGAAAAACTGTTTTTT
CASRPGTGDEKLFF